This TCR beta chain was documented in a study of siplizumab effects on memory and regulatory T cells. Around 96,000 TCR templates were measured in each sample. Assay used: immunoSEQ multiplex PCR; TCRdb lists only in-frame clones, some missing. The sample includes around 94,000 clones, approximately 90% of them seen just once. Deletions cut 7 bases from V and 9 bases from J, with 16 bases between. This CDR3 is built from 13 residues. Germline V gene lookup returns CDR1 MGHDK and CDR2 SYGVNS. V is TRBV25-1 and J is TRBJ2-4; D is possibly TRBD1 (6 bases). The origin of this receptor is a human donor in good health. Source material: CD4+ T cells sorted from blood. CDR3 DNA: TGTGCCAGCACCGCACAAGGGGGTGGCATTCAGTACTTC. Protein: CASTAQGGGIQYF.